This TCR beta chain was captured in a study of shared clonotypes between healthy human individuals. Original analysis: Junction-only immunoSEQ sequences carried no quality scores, so filtering differed. The data were produced by immunoSEQ multiplex PCR, yet TCRdb's version contains in-frame clones alone and is incomplete. That table gives V, J and clone size, and the DNA gave D and trimming. The data show hundreds of thousands of clones, with around 96% seen just once and about 0.11% held by the top ten. The CDR3 contains 17 residues. The J segment lost 1 base and the V segment lost 2 bases, leaving 7 bases of the junction unmatched. Germline CDR1 SGDLS, CDR2 YYNGEE. Selected positively for CCR7 and CD45RO-negative, naive CD8 cells excluded terminally differentiated effector memory CD45RA+ cells.

The origin of this receptor is a woman in her twenties or thirties in good health. Sequencing was done on a sample of naive CD8+ T cells sorted from blood. The chain recombines TRBV9 with TRBJ2-3; TRBD2 matches at 10 bases. CDR3 DNA sequence: TGTGCCAGCAGCGTCCCCCGACTAGCGGGCGGCACAGATACGCAGTATTTT. Its translation is CASSVPRLAGGTDTQYF.